The 23 T cell receptor beta chains below were found in one sample sequenced in a study of STAT5B mutations in CD4+ large granular lymphocyte leukemia. TCRdb's copy holds only in-frame clones and misses some; the assay was immunoSEQ multiplex PCR. This table holds approximately 31,000 clones, 55% to 80% found once. Sequencing was performed on CD4+ T cells from blood buffy coats. These receptors all come from a human donor in good health.

The rearrangement uses TRBV7-8 and TRBJ2-7; D gene ambiguous. The CDR3 is 14 residues long. Looked up from germline, CDR1 is SGHVS and CDR2 is FQNEAQ. Trimming removed 5 bases at V and 4 bases at J, with 15 bases between. This CDR3 reads CASSLTGWHYEQYF. The CDR3 DNA sequence: TGTGCCAGCAGCCTAACCGGGTGGCATTACGAGCAGTACTTC.

V is TRBV28 and J is TRBJ2-7; 11 bases agree with TRBD2. The CDR3 contains 16 residues. Germline lookup yields CDR1 MDHEN and CDR2 SYDVKM. With V trimmed by 6 bases and J by 2 bases, 9 bases remained unmatched. The CDR3 is CASRLATSGDPYEQYF. The CDR3 coding sequence is TGTGCCAGCAGACTTGCGACTAGCGGGGACCCCTACGAGCAGTACTTC. Based on the CDR3 plus reference TRBV28 and TRBJ2-7, the full variable domain is DVKVTQSSRYLVKRTGEKVFLECVQDMDHENMFWYRQDPGLGLRLIYFSYDVKMKEKGDIPEGYSVSREKKERFSLILESASTNQTSMYLCASRLATSGDPYEQYFGPGTRLTVT.

The rearrangement links TRBV5-1 to TRBJ1-6; D is unclear. The germline gives CDR1 SGHRS, CDR2 YFSETQ. V was shortened by 0 bases and J by 3 bases, with 7 bases between the two germline ends. The CDR3 spans 15 residues. The CDR3 region has the DNA TGCGCCAGCAGCTTGGAGGGCAGCTATAATTCACCCCTCCACTTT. This encodes CASSLEGSYNSPLHF.

This clone was observed a few times. The chain has TRBV19 and TRBJ2-7; the D is unclear. The CDR3 sequence is 14 residues long. Trimming took off 0 bases at V and 0 bases at J, with 6 bases between the two ends. The germline CDR1 and CDR2 sequences are LNHDA and SQIVND (reference sequence). This CDR3 reads CASSIEQDSYEQYF. The CDR3 DNA is TGTGCCAGTAGTATAGAGCAGGACTCCTACGAGCAGTACTTC.

The V gene is TRBV7-2, the J gene TRBJ1-2; no clear D. Trimming took off 3 bases at V and 8 bases at J, with 19 bases between the two ends. The germline gives CDR1 SGHTA, CDR2 FQGNSA. The CDR3 is 15 amino acids. The CDR3 loop reads CASSLDPGQITGYTF. CDR3 nucleotides: TGTGCCAGCAGCTTGGACCCGGGCCAGATAACCGGCTACACCTTC.

The chain recombines TRBV13 with TRBJ2-7; TRBD2 is a possible D gene (5 bases). CDR3 length: 13 amino acids. CDR1 is PRHDT, CDR2 FYEKMQ, per germline (reference sequence). Trimming pared 4 bases from V and 3 bases from J, leaving 10 bases between. DNA of the CDR3: TGTGCCAGCAGCTCGACTACCCGCTACGAGCAGTACTTC. Its protein is CASSSTTRYEQYF.

The chain uses TRBV27 and TRBJ1-2; D unresolved. The CDR3 loop spans 13 amino acids. Looked up from germline, CDR1 is MNHEY and CDR2 is SMNVEV (reference sequence). Between the trimmed V and J ends, which lost 3 bases and 1 base, there was a span of 6 bases. The CDR3 region is CASSFALNYGYTF. The CDR3 nucleotides are TGTGCCAGCAGTTTCGCCCTTAACTATGGCTACACCTTC.

The chain joins TRBV5-1 to TRBJ2-5; no reliable D call. The length of the CDR3 is 14 residues. With 1 base removed from V and 4 bases from J, the gap between germline ends came to 11 bases. Looked up from germline, CDR1 is SGHRS and CDR2 is YFSETQ. CDR3 sequence (DNA): TGCGCCAGCAGCTTGAATGGTGGTAGAGAGACCCAGTACTTC. It codes for CASSLNGGRETQYF.

The chain uses TRBV5-6 and TRBJ2-3, with 8 bases identical to TRBD2. Per the germline V gene, CDR1 is SGHDT and CDR2 is YYEEEE. J lost 8 bases, V lost 4 bases, and 12 bases had no gene match. This CDR3 has 15 residues. The CDR3 protein is CASSLRGIGRGTQYF. The CDR3 region has the DNA TGTGCCAGCAGCCTCCGCGGTATCGGGAGGGGTACGCAGTATTTT.

This clone was detected a few times. The chain joins TRBV5-1 to TRBJ2-5; D is uncertain. The CDR3 contains 16 residues. Trimming removed 0 bases at V and 1 base at J, with 13 bases between. Germline V gene data show CDR1 as SGHRS and CDR2 as YFSETQ. CDR3 in amino acids: CASSLVGRAIQETQYF. The CDR3 nucleotides read TGCGCCAGCAGCTTGGTGGGCAGAGCTATCCAAGAGACCCAGTACTTC. Based on the CDR3 plus reference TRBV5-1 and TRBJ2-5, the full variable domain is KAGVTQTPRYLIKTRGQQVTLSCSPISGHRSVSWYQQTPGQGLQFLFEYFSETQRNKGNFPGRFSGRQFSNSRSEMNVSTLELGDSALYLCASSLVGRAIQETQYFGPGTRLLVL.

This chain links TRBV19 with TRBJ2-7; perhaps TRBD2 as D (6 bases). Per the germline V gene, CDR1 is LNHDA and CDR2 is SQIVND (reference sequence). The germline V and J ends were trimmed by 3 bases and 1 base, with 13 bases remaining between them. This CDR3 contains 15 residues. CDR3 residues: CASSIRAGRSYEQYF. The CDR3 nucleotides read TGTGCCAGTAGTATCCGGGCAGGGAGGTCCTACGAGCAGTACTTC.

This chain connects TRBV4-1 to TRBJ1-2; D call uncertain. The germline CDR1 and CDR2 sequences are MGHRA and YSYEKL. CDR3 length: 16 amino acids. Trimming shortened V by 0 bases and J by 2 bases, and 13 bases separated the two germline ends. CDR3 nucleotide sequence: TGCGCCAGCAGCCAAGACGAGGTCTTCCCCAACTATGGCTACACCTTC. Amino acid sequence: CASSQDEVFPNYGYTF.

Here the CDR3 reads CASSLGGHENEKLFF. The CDR3 DNA reads as TGTGCCAGCAGCTTAGGGGGACACGAGAATGAAAAACTGTTTTTT. The chain joins TRBV7-9 to TRBJ1-4, with D possibly matching TRBD1 (6 bases). Trimming shortened V by 1 base and J by 5 bases, and 11 bases separated the two germline ends. The CDR3 has 15 amino acids. The germline gives CDR1 SEHNR, CDR2 FQNEAQ (reference sequence).

The chain is built from TRBV6-5 and TRBJ2-7, with 10 bases aligning to TRBD1. Trimming took 2 bases from V and 2 from J; bases not matched to a gene: 0. The CDR3 length is 14 residues. From germline, CDR1 is MNHEY and CDR2 SVGAGI. In DNA, the CDR3 is TGTGCCAGCAGTTACGGACAGGGGGCCTACGAGCAGTACTTC. Residues: CASSYGQGAYEQYF.

This rearrangement joins TRBV10-3 to TRBJ2-2; a possible D gene is TRBD2 (5 bases). V was trimmed by 3 bases and J by 7 bases, leaving 9 bases between them. Germline V gives CDR1 ENHRY, CDR2 SYGVKD. The CDR3 contains 13 residues. CDR3 bases: TGTGCCATCAGTGACCGGGGTAGCGGGGAGCTGTTTTTT. Protein: CAISDRGSGELFF.

The V gene is TRBV18, the J gene TRBJ1-4; D is undetermined. Trimming took 4 bases from V and 5 from J, leaving 14 bases between them. This CDR3 spans 15 amino acids. Germline V CDR1 and CDR2: KGHSH, LQKENI. The CDR3 sequence is CASSLSRGRNEKLFF. The CDR3 nucleotides are TGTGCCAGCTCACTCTCCCGCGGGCGGAATGAAAAACTGTTTTTT.

This clone appeared once. DNA of the CDR3: TGTGCCAGCTCGTCATCCCAGCCCGGGGTGAGACCAGATACGCAGTATTTT. Its translation is CASSSSQPGVRPDTQYF. The rearrangement links TRBV18 to TRBJ2-3; perhaps TRBD2 as D (5 bases). V lost 6 bases and J 4 bases, leaving 23 bases between the germline ends. CDR1 and CDR2 from the germline V gene are KGHSH and LQKENI. The CDR3 contains 17 residues. Variable domain in full (rest from reference TRBV18 and TRBJ2-3): NAGVMQNPRHLVRRRGQEARLRCSPMKGHSHVYWYRQLPEEGLKFMVYLQKENIIDESGMPKERFSAEFPKEGPSILRIQQVVRGDSAAYFCASSSSQPGVRPDTQYFGPGTRLTVL.

The chain uses TRBV6-6 and TRBJ1-2; 8 bases align to TRBD1. V was clipped by 6 bases and J by 2 bases; unmatched bases: 8. This CDR3 is 15 amino acids long. The germline CDR1 and CDR2 sequences are MNHNY and SVGAGI (reference sequence). CDR3 nucleotide sequence: TGTGCCAGCAGCCGCGGACAGGGTGGGAACTATGGCTACACCTTC. Translating gives CASSRGQGGNYGYTF.

This clone was observed once. J is TRBJ2-1 and V is TRBV5-3; 8 bases agree with TRBD1. TRBV5-3 is treated as an ORF (open reading frame) with a function not yet certain. CDR3 size: 17 residues. The V and J ends lost 1 base and 6 bases, in that order; junction bases with no gene match: 12. CDR3 nucleotides: TGTGCCAGAAGCTTGAGTCCTCCGCAGGGGGCCTCCAATGAGCAGTTCTTC. It translates to CARSLSPPQGASNEQFF.

This chain uses TRBV7-2 with TRBJ2-7, with D possibly TRBD1 on 6 matching bases. CDR3 length equals 14 residues. Germline V gene sequence: CDR1 SGHTA, CDR2 FQGNSA. Between the trimmed V and J ends, which lost 1 base and 4 bases, there was a span of 11 bases. CDR3 bases: TGTGCCAGCAGCTTAGTTGGCAGGGGTTACGAGCAGTACTTC. Its translation is CASSLVGRGYEQYF.

In its sample, this clone was seen a few times. The chain joins TRBV29-1 to TRBJ1-5; 8 bases align to TRBD1. Germline V gene data show CDR1 as SQVTM and CDR2 as ANQGSEA. V shed 7 bases and J 5 bases; nucleotides not matched to a gene: 4. The CDR3 has 12 residues. CDR3 amino acids: CSATQGDQPQHF. The CDR3 DNA reads TGCAGCGCAACACAGGGGGATCAGCCCCAGCATTTT.

The table lists this clone with a few counts. The chain uses TRBV29-1 and TRBJ2-3, with 11 bases identical to TRBD2. The CDR3 extends over 14 amino acids. With 4 bases clipped from V and 3 bases from J, the junction kept 3 bases outside the gene matches. Germline CDR1 and CDR2: SQVTM and ANQGSEA. CDR3 sequence reads: CSVGGLAATDTQYF. CDR3 DNA: TGCAGCGTTGGGGGACTAGCGGCTACAGATACGCAGTATTTT.

The chain uses TRBV19 and TRBJ1-1, with a weak D call TRBD1 (5 bases). Germline-derived CDR1 and CDR2 are LNHDA and SQIVND (reference sequence). This CDR3 is 13 amino acids long. Between the trimmed V and J ends, which lost 0 bases and 9 bases, there was a span of 11 bases. The CDR3 sequence is CASSIDLAGQAFF. The CDR3 DNA follows: TGTGCCAGTAGTATAGATCTCGCAGGGCAAGCTTTCTTT.